The 2 T cell receptor beta chains presented below share a single source sample, sequenced in a study of blood T cell repertoires in COVID-19. The data were produced by immunoSEQ multiplex PCR, yet TCRdb's version contains in-frame clones alone and is incomplete. The data contain around 240,000 clones, 80% to 90% of them singletons. Sequencing was carried out using PBMCs or T cells enriched from blood (not recorded which). The receptors here all came from a woman aged 50 to 60 who had recovered from COVID-19.

This chain joins TRBV28 and TRBJ2-1, with TRBD2 identical over 8 bases. V lost 6 bases and J lost 9; bases outside the gene matches: 13. The CDR3 loop spans 15 amino acids. Germline V gene data show CDR1 as MDHEN and CDR2 as SYDVKM. For the CDR3, the DNA is TGTGCCAGCAGGGAGAACCGCGGGAGGTCGGGTGAGCAGTTCTTC. The encoded protein is CASRENRGRSGEQFF.

The chain recombines TRBV4-1 with TRBJ1-1; D might be TRBD1 (5 bases). CDR1 and CDR2 (germline): MGHRA, YSYEKL. The CDR3 sequence is 15 residues long. V was clipped by 4 bases and J by 1 base, with 13 bases between them. CDR3 bases: TGCGCCAGCAGCCGTTGGCGGCAGGGGAACACTGAAGCTTTCTTT. Residues: CASSRWRQGNTEAFF.